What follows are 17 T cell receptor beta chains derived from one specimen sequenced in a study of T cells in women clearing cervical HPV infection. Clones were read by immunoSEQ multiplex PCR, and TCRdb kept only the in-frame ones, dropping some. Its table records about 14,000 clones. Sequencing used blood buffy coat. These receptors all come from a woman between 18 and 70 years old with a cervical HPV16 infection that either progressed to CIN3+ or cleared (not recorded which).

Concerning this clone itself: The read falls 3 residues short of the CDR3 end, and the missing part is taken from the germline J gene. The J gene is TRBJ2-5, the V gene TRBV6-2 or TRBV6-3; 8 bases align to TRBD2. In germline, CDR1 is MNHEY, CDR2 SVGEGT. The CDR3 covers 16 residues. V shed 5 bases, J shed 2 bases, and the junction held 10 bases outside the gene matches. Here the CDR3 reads CASSAMTSAKQETQYF. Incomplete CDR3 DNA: TGTGCCAGCAGTGCCATGACTAGCGCCAAACAAGAGACC.

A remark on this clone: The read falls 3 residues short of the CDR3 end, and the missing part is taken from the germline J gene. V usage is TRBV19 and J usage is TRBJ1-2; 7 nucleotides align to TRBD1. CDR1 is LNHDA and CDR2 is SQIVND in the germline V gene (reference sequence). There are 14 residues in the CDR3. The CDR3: CASSITGVSYDYTF. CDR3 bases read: TGTGCCAGTAGTATTACAGGGGTCTCCTACGAC.

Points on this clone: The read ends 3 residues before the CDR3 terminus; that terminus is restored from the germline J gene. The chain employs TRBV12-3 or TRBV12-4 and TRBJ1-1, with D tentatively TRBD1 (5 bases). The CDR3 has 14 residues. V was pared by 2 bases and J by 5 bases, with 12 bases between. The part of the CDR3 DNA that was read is TGTGCCAGCAGTTTACGCGGCAGGGATACTGAA. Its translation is CASSLRGRDTE. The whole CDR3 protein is CASSLRGRDTEAFF.

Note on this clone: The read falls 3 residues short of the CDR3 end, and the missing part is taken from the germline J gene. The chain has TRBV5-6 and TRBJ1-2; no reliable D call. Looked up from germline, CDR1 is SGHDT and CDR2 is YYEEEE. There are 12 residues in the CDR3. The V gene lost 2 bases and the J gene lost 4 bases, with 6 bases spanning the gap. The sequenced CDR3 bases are TGTGCCAGCAGCTTTTCTAGCTATGGC. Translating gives CASSFSSYG. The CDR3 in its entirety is CASSFSSYGYTF.

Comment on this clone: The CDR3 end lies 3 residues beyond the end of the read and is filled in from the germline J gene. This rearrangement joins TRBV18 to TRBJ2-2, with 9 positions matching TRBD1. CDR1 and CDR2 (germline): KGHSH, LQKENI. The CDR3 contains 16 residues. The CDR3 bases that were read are TGTGCCAGCTCACAGACGGGACAGGGATCTCCTGAAAAG. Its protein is CASSQTGQGSPEK. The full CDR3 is CASSQTGQGSPEKLFF.

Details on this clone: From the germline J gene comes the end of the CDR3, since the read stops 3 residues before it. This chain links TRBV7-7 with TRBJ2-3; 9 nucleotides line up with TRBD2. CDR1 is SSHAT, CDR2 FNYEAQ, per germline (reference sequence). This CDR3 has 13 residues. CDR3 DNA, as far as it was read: TGTGCCAGCAGGGACTTAGCGGGAGAGACG. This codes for CASRDLAGET. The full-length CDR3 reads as CASRDLAGETQYF. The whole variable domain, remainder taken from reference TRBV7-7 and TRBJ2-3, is GAGVSQSPRYKVTKRGQDVTLRCDPISSHATLYWYQQALGQGPEFLTYFNYEAQPDKSGLPSDRFSAERPEGSISTLTIQRTEQRDSAMYRCASRDLAGETQYFGPGTRLTVL.

The sequenced part of the CDR3 DNA is TGTGCCAGCAGCCCGACTAGCGCGGAGACG. This codes for CASSPTSAET. The entire CDR3 reads CASSPTSAETQYF. The chain recombines TRBV11-3 with TRBJ2-3; 8 bases are shared with TRBD2. The read stops 3 residues short of the end of the CDR3; the missing end is completed from the germline J gene. This CDR3 contains 13 residues. Germline CDR1 and CDR2: SGHNT and YENEEA.

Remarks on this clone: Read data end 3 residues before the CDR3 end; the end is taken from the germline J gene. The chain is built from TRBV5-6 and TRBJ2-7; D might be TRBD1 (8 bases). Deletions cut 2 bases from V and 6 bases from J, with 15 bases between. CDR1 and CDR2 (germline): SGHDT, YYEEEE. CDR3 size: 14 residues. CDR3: CASSFPTGEGEQYF. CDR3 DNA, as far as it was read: TGTGCCAGCAGCTTTCCGACAGGGGAGGGCGAG.

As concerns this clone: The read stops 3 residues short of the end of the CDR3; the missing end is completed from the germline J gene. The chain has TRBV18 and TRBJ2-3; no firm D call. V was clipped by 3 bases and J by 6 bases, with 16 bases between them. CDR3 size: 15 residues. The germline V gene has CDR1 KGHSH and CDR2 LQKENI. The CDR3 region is CASSPFSSRSDTQYF. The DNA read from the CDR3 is TGTGCCAGCTCACCGTTCTCGAGTCGGTCGGATACG.

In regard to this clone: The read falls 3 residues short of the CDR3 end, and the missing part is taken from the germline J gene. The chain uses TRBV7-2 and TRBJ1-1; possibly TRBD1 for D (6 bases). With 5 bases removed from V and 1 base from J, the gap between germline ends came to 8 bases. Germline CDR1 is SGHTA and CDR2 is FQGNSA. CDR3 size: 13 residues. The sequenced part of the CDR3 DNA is TGTGCCAGCAGCCCCAGGGGGAACACTGAA. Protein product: CASSPRGNTE. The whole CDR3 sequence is CASSPRGNTEAFF.

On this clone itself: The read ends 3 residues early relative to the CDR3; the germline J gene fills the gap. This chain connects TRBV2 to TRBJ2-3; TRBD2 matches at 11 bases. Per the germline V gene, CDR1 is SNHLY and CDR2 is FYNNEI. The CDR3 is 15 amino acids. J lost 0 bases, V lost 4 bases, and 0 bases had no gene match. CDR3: CASSGLAGSTDTQYF. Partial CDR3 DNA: TGTGCCAGCAGTGGACTAGCGGGAAGCACAGATACG.

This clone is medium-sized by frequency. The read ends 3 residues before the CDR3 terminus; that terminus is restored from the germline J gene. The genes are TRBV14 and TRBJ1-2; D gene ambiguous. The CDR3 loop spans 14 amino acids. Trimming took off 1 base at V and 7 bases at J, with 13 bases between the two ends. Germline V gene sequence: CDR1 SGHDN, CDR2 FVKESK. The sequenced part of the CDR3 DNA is TGTGCCAGCAGCCAAGGTCGGTATCGCTCTGGC. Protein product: CASSQGRYRSG. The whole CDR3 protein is CASSQGRYRSGYTF. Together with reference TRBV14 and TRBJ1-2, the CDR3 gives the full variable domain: EAGVTQFPSHSVIEKGQTVTLRCDPISGHDNLYWYRRVMGKEIKFLLHFVKESKQDESGMPNNRFLAERTGGTYSTLKVQPAELEDSGVYFCASSQGRYRSGYTFGSGTRLTVV.

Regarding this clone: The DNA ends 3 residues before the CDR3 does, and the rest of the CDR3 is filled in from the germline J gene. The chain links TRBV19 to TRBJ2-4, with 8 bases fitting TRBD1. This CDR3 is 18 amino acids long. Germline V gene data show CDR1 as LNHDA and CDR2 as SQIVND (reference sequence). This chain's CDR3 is CASSSGQGGATVARGQYF. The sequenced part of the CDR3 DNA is TGTGCCAGTAGTTCTGGACAGGGCGGTGCGACCGTAGCACGAGGT.

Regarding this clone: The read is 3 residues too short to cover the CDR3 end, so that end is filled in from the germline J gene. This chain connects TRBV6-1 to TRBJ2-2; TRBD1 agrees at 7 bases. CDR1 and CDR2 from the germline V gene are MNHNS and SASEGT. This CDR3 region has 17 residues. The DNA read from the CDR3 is TGTGCCAGCAGTGAAGACCTCGGACAGGCGCAATGGGAAAAG. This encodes CASSEDLGQAQWEK. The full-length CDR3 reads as CASSEDLGQAQWEKLFF.

The part of the CDR3 DNA that was read is TGCGCCAGCAGTCCCACGGGGGGTGAAAAA. It specifies CASSPTGGEK. The whole CDR3 is CASSPTGGEKLFF. V and J are TRBV5-1 and TRBJ1-4; possible D gene TRBD1, 5 bases. The read gets to within 3 residues of the CDR3 end, and the germline J gene fills in the rest. Trimming left V 5 bases short and J 7 bases short, with 12 bases between. The CDR3 is 13 amino acids. The germline gives CDR1 SGHRS, CDR2 YFSETQ.

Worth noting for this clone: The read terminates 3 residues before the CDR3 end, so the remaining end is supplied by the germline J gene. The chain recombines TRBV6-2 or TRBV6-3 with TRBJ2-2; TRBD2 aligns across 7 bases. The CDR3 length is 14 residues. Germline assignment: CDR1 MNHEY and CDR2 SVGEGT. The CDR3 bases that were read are TGTGCCAGCAGTTACGGGCGGTCGCGGGAGAGG. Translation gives CASSYGRSRER. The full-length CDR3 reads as CASSYGRSRERLFF.

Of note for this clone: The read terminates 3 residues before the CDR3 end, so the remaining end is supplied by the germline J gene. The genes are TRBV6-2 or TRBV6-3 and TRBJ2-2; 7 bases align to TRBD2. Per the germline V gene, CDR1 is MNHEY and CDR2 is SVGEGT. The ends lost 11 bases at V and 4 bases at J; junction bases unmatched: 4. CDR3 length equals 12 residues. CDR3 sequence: CAYGGTTGELFF. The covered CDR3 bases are TGTGCCTACGGGGGGACCACCGGGGAG.